The clone carrying this TCR beta chain was seen just once. These data belong to a study of blood T cells in healthy people across ages. PCR was performed a second time for roughly 7 to 11 cycles using a sample-barcoded 5' primer and a J-beta primer mix. A single record per CDR3 protein comes from TCRdb applying MiXCR to the 5' RACE reads. The sample contains under 2,000,000 distinct CDR3 sequences, around 48% of which appear only once. The CDR3 sequence is 10 residues long. Between the trimmed V and J ends, which lost 4 bases and 10 bases, there was a span of 8 bases. CDR1 DFQATT and CDR2 SNEGSKA come from the germline V gene (reference sequence).

The rearrangement uses TRBV20-1 and TRBJ2-1, with D maybe TRBD2 (6 bases). The sequenced sample consisted of blood. The clonotype originates from a woman aged 35 to 49 in good health. This CDR3 is CSAKTREQFF. In DNA form, the CDR3 reads TGCAGTGCTAAGACTAGAGAGCAGTTCTTC.